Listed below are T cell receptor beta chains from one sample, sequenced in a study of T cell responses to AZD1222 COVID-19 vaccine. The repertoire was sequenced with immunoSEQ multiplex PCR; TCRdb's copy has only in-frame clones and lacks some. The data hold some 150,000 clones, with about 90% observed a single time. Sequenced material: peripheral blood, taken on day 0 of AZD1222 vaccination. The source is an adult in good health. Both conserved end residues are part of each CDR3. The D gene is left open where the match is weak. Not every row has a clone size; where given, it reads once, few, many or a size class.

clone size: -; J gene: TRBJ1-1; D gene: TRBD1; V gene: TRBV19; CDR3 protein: CASRDPVLGTVNTEAFF; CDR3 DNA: TGTGCCAGTAGGGACCCCGTCCTCGGGACAGTGAACACTGAAGCTTTCTTT
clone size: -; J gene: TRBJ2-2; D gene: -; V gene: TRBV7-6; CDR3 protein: CASSLTWTITGSGELFF; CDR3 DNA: TGTGCCAGCAGCTTAACCTGGACTATAACGGGTTCCGGGGAGCTGTTTTTT
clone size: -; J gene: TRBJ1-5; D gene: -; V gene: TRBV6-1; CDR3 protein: CASSEHPGGGNQPQHF; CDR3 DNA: TGTGCCAGCAGTGAACATCCGGGGGGCGGCAATCAGCCCCAGCATTTT
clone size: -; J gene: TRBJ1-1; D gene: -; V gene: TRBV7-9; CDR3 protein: CASSLNRVMNTEAFF; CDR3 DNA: TGTGCCAGCAGCTTGAACAGGGTCATGAACACTGAAGCTTTCTTT
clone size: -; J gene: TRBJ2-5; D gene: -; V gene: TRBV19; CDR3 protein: CATQPGQRETQYF; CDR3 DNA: TGTGCCACCCAGCCAGGGCAGAGGGAGACCCAGTACTTC
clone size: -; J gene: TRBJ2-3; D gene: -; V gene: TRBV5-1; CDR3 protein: CASSLVGTSTDTQYF; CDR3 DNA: TGCGCCAGCAGCTTGGTAGGGACTAGCACAGATACGCAGTATTTT
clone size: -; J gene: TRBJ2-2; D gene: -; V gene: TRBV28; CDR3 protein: CASSNYPGTGELFF; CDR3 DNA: TGTGCCAGCAGTAATTACCCAGGAACCGGGGAGCTGTTTTTT
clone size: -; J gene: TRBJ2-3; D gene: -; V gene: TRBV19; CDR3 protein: CASRDLGGRGTDTQYF; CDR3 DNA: TGTGCCAGTAGGGACTTAGGGGGACGTGGCACAGATACGCAGTATTTT
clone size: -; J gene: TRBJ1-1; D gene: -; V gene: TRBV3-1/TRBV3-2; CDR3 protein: CASTGEGAEAFF; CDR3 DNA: TGTGCCAGCACGGGGGAAGGGGCTGAAGCTTTCTTT
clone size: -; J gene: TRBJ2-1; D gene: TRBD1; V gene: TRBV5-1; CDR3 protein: CASSLASGGYNEQFF; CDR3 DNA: TGCGCCAGCAGCTTGGCGTCAGGGGGATACAATGAGCAGTTCTTC
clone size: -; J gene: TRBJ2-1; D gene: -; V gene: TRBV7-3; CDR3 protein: CASSPQFSYNEQFF; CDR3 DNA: TGTGCCAGCAGCCCACAGTTCTCCTACAATGAGCAGTTCTTC
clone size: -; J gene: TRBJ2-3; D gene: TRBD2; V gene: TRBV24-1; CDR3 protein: CATAGGNTDTQYF; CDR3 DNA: TGTGCCACTGCGGGAGGGAACACAGATACGCAGTATTTT
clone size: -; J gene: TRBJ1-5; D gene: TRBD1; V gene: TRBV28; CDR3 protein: CASRTDRGNQPQHF; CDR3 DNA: TGTGCCAGCCGTACGGACAGGGGGAATCAGCCCCAGCATTTT
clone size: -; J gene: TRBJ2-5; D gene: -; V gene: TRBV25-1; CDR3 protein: CASSEYNPAPETQYF; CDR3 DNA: TGTGCCAGCAGTGAATATAACCCGGCCCCAGAGACCCAGTACTTC
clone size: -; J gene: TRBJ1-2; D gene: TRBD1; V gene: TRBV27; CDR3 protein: CASSPLAGTGYGYTF; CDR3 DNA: TGTGCCAGCAGTCCTCTAGCCGGGACAGGGTATGGCTACACCTTC
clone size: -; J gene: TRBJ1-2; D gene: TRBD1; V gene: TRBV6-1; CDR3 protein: CASSETQGWLIDGYTF; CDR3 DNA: TGTGCCAGCAGTGAAACACAGGGGTGGTTAATTGATGGCTACACCTTC
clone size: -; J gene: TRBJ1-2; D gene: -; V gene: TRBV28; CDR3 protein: CASSLGGNYGYTF; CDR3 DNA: TGTGCCAGCAGTTTAGGAGGGAACTATGGCTACACCTTC
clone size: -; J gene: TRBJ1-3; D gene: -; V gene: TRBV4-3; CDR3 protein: CASSQDLTTVRFSGNTIYF; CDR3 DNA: TGCGCCAGCAGCCAAGATCTTACGACAGTCCGGTTCTCTGGAAACACCATATATTTT
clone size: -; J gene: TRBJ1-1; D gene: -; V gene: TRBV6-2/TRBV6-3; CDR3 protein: CASSYSLSGGTEAFF; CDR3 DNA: TGTGCCAGCAGTTACTCGTTGTCGGGGGGGACTGAAGCTTTCTTT
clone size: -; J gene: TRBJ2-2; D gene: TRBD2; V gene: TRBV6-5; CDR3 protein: CAKRSGLVGGELFF; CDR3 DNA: TGTGCCAAGAGATCCGGACTAGTCGGCGGGGAGCTGTTTTTT
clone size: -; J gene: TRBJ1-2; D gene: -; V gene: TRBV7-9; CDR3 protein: CASSFDYGYTF; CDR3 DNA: TGTGCCAGCAGCTTTGACTATGGCTACACCTTC
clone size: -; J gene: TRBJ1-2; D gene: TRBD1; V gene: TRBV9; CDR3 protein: CASSHNRGGTHDGYTF; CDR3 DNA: TGTGCCAGCAGTCATAACAGGGGAGGAACCCACGATGGCTACACCTTC
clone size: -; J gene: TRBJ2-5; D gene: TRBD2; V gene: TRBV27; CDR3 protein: CASSGTSRETQYF; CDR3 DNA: TGTGCCAGCAGCGGGACTAGCAGAGAGACCCAGTACTTC
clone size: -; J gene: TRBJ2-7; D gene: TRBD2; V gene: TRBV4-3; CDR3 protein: CASSLQAGSRNEQYF; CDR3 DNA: TGCGCCAGCAGCCTTCAAGCGGGGTCGCGGAACGAGCAGTACTTC
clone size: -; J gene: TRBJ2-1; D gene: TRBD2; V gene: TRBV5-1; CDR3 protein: CASSLSGRSPGEQFF; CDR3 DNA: TGCGCCAGCAGCCTTAGCGGGAGAAGCCCAGGTGAGCAGTTCTTC
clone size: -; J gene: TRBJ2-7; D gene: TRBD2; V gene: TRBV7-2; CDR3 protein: CASSLEGGVGEQYF; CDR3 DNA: TGTGCCAGCAGCTTAGAGGGAGGGGTAGGCGAGCAGTACTTC
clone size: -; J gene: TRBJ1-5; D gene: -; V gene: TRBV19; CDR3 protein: CASSSRGGQPQHF; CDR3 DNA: TGTGCCAGTAGTTCCAGGGGTGGGCAGCCCCAGCATTTT
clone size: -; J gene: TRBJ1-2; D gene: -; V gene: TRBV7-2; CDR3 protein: CASSLFYEKSNYGYTF; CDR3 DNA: TGTGCCAGCAGCTTATTTTACGAGAAATCTAACTATGGCTACACCTTC
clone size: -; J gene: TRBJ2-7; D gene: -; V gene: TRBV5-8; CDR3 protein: CASSGRTYEIQYEQYF; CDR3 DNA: TGTGCCAGCAGCGGGAGGACGTACGAAATACAATACGAGCAGTACTTC
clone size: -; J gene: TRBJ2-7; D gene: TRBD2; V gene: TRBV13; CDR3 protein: CASSVRTSGSHEQYF; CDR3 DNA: TGTGCCAGCAGCGTCCGGACTAGCGGGAGCCACGAGCAGTACTTC
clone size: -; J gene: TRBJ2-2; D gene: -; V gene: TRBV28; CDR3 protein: CASSADTNTGELFF; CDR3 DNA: TGTGCCAGCAGTGCCGACACCAACACCGGGGAGCTGTTTTTT
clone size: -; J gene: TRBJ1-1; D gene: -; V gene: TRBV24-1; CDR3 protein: CATSDPLTPGGAFF; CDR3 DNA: TGTGCCACCAGTGATCCCTTAACCCCTGGGGGAGCTTTCTTT
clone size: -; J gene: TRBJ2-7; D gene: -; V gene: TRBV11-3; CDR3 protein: CASSLAAVHYEQYF; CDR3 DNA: TGTGCCAGCAGCTTAGCAGCGGTACACTACGAGCAGTACTTC
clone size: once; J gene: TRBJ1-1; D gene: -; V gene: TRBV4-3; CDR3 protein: CASASGENTEAFF; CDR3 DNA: TGCGCCAGCGCCTCAGGGGAGAACACTGAAGCTTTCTTT
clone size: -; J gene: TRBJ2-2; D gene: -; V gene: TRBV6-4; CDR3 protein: CASSEAGDTGELFF; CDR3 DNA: TGTGCCAGCAGTGAGGCAGGGGACACCGGGGAGCTGTTTTTT
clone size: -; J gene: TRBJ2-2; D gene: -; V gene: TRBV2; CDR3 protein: CAATRTGELFF; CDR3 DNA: TGTGCCGCAACTAGGACCGGGGAGCTGTTTTTT
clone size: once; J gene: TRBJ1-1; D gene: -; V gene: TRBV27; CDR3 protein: CASSPGLQRNTEAFF; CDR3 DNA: TGTGCCAGCAGTCCCGGACTGCAAAGGAACACTGAAGCTTTCTTT
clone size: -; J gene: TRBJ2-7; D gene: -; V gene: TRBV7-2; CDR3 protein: CASSLVGYNEQYF; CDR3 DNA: TGTGCCAGCAGCTTAGTGGGGTACAACGAGCAGTACTTC
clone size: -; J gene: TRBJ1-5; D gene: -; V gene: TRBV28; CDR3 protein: CASSLGLYSNQPQHF; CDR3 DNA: TGTGCCAGCAGTTTAGGTCTTTATAGCAATCAGCCCCAGCATTTT